A selection of T cell receptor beta chains follows, all from one sample in a study of OX40 agonist ivuxolimab in advanced cancers. Generated by immunoSEQ multiplex PCR, the TCRdb table keeps only in-frame clones and is missing some. The sample gives 75,000 to 95,000 clones, more than 85% of which show up once; about 2.5% is in the top ten. Sequencing was performed on CD4+ or CD8+ T cells sorted from blood, taken in a trial of the OX40 agonist ivuxolimab. The receptors were sampled from an adult with an advanced solid tumor such as melanoma, head and neck, liver or kidney cancer. The CDR3 runs from the conserved cysteine through the conserved F or W. D genes are given only for firm matches. A row's size may be missing; if present it is once, few, many or a size class.

clone size,V gene,D gene,J gene,CDR3 DNA,CDR3 protein
.,TRBV7-6,.,TRBJ1-4,TGTGCCAGCAGCCCCAGCCATGCAACTAATGAAAAACTGTTTTTT,CASSPSHATNEKLFF
.,TRBV5-4,.,TRBJ2-1,TGTGCCAGCAGCTTGGAAAGGTTTGCCTACAATGAGCAGTTCTTC,CASSLERFAYNEQFF
.,TRBV4-1,TRBD1,TRBJ1-1,TGCGCCAGCAGCCAGGGAGGGACAGATAAAGCTTTCTTT,CASSQGGTDKAFF
.,TRBV29-1,TRBD1,TRBJ2-5,TGCAGCGCAGACTTGGACAGGGAGTACCAGTACTTC,CSADLDREYQYF
.,TRBV27,TRBD2,TRBJ2-2,TGTGCCAGCAGTTTATATGAGCGGGGGGGTGCCGGGGAGCTGTTTTTT,CASSLYERGGAGELFF
.,TRBV4-3,.,TRBJ1-5,TGCGCCAGCAGCCAAGAAAGCGATCAGCCCCAGCATTTT,CASSQESDQPQHF
.,TRBV7-2,TRBD1,TRBJ1-1,TGTGCCAGCAGCCACCAAGGGACAGGGGGCGAAGGAGGCACTGAAGCTTTCTTT,CASSHQGTGGEGGTEAFF
once,TRBV11-2,.,TRBJ1-3,TGTGCCAGCAGCTTACGACAGACTTGGTCCTCTGGAAACACCATATATTTT,CASSLRQTWSSGNTIYF
.,TRBV4-2,TRBD2,TRBJ2-2,TGTGCCAGCAGCCAAGACAACAGCGGGGGGCCTACCGGGGAGCTGTTTTTT,CASSQDNSGGPTGELFF
.,TRBV29-1,.,TRBJ2-2,TGCAGCGCCAAACAGGGAGCCGGGGAGCTGTTTTTT,CSAKQGAGELFF